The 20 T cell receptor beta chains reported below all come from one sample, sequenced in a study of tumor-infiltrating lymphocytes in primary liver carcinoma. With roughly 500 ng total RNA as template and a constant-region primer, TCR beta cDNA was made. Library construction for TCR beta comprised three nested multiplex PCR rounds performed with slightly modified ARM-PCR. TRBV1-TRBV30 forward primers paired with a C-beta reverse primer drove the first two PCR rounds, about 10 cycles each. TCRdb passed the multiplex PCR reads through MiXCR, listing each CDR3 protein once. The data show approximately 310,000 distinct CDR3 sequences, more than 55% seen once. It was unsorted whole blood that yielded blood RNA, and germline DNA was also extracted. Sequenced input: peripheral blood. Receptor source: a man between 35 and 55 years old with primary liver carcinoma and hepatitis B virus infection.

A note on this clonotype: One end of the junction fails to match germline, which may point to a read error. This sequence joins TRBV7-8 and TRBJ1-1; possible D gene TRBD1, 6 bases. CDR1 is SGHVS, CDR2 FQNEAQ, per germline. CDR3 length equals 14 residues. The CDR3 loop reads CASSLAGGDTEAVF. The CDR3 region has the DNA TGTGCCAGCAGCCTAGCGGGGGGGGACACTGAAGCTGTCTTT.

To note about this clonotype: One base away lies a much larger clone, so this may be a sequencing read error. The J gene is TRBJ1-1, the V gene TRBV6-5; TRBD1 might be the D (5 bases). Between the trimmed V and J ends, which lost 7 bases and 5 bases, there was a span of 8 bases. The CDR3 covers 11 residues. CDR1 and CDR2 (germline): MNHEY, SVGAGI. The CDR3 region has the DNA TGTGCCAGCAACCGGGGGACTGAAGCTTTCTTT. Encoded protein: CASNRGTEAFF.

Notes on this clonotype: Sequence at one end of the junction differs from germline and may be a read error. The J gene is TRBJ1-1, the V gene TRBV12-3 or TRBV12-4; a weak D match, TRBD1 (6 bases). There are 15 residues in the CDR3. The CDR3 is CASSLGGDWDTEALF. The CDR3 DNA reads TGTGCCAGCAGTTTGGGCGGGGATTGGGACACTGAAGCTCTCTTT.

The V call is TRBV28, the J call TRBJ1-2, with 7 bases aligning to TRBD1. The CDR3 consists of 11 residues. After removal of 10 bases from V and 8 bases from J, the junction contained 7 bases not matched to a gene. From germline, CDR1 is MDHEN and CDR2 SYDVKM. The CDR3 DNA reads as TGTGCCACTTCGACAGGGAGCGGCTACACCTTC. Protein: CATSTGSGYTF.

The CDR3 sequence is CASSFLTWELFF. The DNA for the CDR3 is TGTGCCAGCAGTTTCCTAACCTGGGAGCTGTTTTTT. This rearrangement joins TRBV6-5 to TRBJ2-2; D remains ambiguous. This CDR3 region has 12 residues. The V end lost 4 bases, the J end lost 9 bases, and 9 bases lay between the germline ends. Per the germline V gene, CDR1 is MNHEY and CDR2 is SVGAGI.

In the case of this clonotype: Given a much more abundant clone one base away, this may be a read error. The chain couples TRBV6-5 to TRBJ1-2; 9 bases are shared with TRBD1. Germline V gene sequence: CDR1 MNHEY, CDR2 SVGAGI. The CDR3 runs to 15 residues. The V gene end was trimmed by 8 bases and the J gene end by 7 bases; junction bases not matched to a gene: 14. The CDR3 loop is CASGRAGDRGGGYTF. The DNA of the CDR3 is TGTGCCAGCGGACGCGCCGGAGACAGGGGGGGTGGCTACACCTTC.

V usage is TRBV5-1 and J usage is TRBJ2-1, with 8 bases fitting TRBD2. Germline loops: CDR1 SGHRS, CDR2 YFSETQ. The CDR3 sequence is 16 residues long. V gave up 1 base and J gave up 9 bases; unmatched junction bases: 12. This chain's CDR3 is CASSLRAGGLKIEQFF. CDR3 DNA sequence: TGCGCCAGCAGCTTGAGGGCGGGAGGTCTGAAGATTGAGCAGTTCTTC.

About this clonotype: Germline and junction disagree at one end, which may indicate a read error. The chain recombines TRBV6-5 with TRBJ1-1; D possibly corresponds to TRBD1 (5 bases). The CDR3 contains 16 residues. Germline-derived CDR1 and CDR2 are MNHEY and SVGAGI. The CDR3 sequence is CASSSPRRGWNTEALF. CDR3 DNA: TGTGCCAGCAGTTCCCCCCGCCGGGGCTGGAACACTGAAGCTCTCTTT.

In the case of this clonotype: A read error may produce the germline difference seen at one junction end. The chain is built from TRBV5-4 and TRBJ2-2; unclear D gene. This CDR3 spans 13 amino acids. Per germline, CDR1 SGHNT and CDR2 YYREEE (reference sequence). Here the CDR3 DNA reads TGTGCCAACAGCTTGGGCGGCCCCGGGGAGCTGTTTTTT. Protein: CANSLGGPGELFF.

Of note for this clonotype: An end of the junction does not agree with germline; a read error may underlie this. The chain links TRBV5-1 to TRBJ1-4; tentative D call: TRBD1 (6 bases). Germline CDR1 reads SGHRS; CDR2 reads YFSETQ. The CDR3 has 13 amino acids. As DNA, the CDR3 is TGCGCCAGCCAGGACAGAGTTAATGTAAAACTGTTTTTT. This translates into CASQDRVNVKLFF.

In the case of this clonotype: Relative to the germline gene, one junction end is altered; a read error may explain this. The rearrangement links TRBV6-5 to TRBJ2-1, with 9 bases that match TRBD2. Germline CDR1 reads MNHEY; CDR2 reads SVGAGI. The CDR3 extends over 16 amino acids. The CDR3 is CASSPWAGGGAREQLF. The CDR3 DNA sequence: TGTGCCAGCAGTCCTTGGGCCGGCGGGGGGGCCCGGGAGCAGTTATTC.

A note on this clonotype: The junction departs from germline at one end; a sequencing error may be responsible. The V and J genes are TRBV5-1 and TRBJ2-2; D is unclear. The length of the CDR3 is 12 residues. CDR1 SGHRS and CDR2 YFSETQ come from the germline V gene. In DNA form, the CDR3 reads TGTGCCAGCAGTTTAAGTGCCGGGGAGCTGTTTTTT. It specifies CASSLSAGELFF.

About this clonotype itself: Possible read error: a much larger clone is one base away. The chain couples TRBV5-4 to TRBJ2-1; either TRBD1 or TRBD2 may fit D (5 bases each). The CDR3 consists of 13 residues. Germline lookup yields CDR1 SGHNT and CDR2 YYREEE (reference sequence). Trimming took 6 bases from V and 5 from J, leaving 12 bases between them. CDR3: CASKDGTNNEQFF. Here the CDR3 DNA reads TGTGCCAGCAAGGACGGGACGAACAATGAGCAGTTCTTC.

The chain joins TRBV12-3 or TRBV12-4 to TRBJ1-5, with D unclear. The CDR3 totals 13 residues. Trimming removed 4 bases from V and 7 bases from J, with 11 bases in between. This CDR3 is CASSSTREQPQHF. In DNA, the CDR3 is TGTGCCAGCAGTTCGACTCGCGAACAGCCCCAGCATTTT.

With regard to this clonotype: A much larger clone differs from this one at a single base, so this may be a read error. The CDR3: CASSQSSGSGYEKYF. CDR3 coding DNA: TGTGCCAGCAGCCAATCAAGCGGGAGTGGCTACGAGAAGTACTTC. This sequence joins TRBV14 and TRBJ2-7, with 8 bases lining up with TRBD2. The CDR3 runs 15 residues. CDR1 SGHDN and CDR2 FVKESK come from the germline V gene.

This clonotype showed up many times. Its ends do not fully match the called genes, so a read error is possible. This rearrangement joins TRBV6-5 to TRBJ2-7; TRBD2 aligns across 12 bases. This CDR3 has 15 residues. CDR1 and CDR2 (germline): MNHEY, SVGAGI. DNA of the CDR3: TGTGCCAGCAGCACGACTAGCGGGAGTACCTATGAGCAGTACTTC. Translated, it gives CASSTTSGSTYEQYF.

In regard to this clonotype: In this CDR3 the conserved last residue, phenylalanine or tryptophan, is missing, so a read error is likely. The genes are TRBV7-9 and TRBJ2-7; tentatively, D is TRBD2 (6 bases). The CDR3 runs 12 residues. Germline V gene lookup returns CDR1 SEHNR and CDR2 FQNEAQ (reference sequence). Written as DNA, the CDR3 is TGTGCCAGCGGCTTAGTGGGGGGCGAGCAGTACCTC. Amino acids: CASGLVGGEQYL.

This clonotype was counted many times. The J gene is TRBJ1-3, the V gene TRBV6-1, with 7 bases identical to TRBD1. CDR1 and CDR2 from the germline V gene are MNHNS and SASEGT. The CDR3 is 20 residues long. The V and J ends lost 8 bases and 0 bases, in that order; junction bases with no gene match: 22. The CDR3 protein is CASGYSRQTGRFNSGNTIYF. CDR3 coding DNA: TGTGCCAGCGGCTACTCGAGGCAGACAGGGCGGTTCAACTCTGGAAACACCATATATTTT.

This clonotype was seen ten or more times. CDR3 nucleotide sequence: TGTGCCAGCAGTACAAGATCCCAAGAGACCCAGTACTTC. It codes for CASSTRSQETQYF. The chain joins TRBV12-3 or TRBV12-4 to TRBJ2-5; no firm D call. The CDR3 is 13 residues long. The V and J ends lost 5 bases and 1 base respectively, with 8 bases between them.

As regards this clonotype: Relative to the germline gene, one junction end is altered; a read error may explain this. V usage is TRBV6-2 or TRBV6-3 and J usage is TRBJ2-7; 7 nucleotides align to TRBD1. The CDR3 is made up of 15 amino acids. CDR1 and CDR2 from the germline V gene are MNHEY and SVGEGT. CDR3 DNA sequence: TGTGCCAGCAGCGCCGGGACAGCTTATCACAACGATCAGTACTTC. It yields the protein CASSAGTAYHNDQYF.